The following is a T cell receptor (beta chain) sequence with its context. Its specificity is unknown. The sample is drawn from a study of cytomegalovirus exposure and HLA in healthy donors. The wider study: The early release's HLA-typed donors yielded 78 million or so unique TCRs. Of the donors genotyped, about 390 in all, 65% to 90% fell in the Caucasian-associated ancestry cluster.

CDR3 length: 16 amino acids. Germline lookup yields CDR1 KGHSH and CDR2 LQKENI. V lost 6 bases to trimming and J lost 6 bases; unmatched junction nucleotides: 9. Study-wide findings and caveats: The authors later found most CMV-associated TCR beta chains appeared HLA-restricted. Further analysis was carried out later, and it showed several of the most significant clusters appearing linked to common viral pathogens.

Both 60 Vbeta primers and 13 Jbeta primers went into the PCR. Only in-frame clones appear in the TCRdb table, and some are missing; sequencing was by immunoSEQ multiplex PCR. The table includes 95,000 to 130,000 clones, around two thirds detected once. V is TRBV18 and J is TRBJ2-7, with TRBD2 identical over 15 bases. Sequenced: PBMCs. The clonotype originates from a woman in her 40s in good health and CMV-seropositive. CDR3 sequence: CASSAGTSGRYSEQYF. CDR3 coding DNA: TGTGCCAGCTCGGCCGGGACTAGCGGGAGGTATAGCGAGCAGTACTTC. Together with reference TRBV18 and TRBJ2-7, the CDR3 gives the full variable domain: NAGVMQNPRHLVRRRGQEARLRCSPMKGHSHVYWYRQLPEEGLKFMVYLQKENIIDESGMPKERFSAEFPKEGPSILRIQQVVRGDSAAYFCASSAGTSGRYSEQYFGPGTRLTVT.